Reported below is one TCR beta chain. The data derive from a study of blood T cell repertoires in COVID-19. Study-wide context: Both acute and convalescent COVID-19 samples were obtained from the United States, Italy and Spain. T cells, B-cell-depleted T cells, or PBMCs provided the cDNA or gDNA that served as material.

Original processing notes: Scientists estimated how many nucleated cells there were by amplifying reference gene primers. Profiled with immunoSEQ multiplex PCR; TCRdb holds only in-frame clones, not every one. D and trimming come from the DNA, and the V and J calls and clone size come from that table. Of hundreds of thousands of clones listed, about 81% are singletons. The CDR3 contains 13 residues. Germline V gives CDR1 LGHDT, CDR2 YNNKEL (reference sequence). V was pared by 2 bases and J by 16 bases, with 8 bases of the junction left unmatched. This chain uses TRBV3-1 (or the pseudogene TRBV3-2) with TRBJ1-6, with 7 bases identical to TRBD1. Sample: peripheral blood. This TCR derives from a woman in her sixties or seventies with active or convalescent COVID-19. In DNA form, the CDR3 reads TGTGCCAGCAGCCAACCTGGGACAGCAGATCTCCACTTT. Its protein product is CASSQPGTADLHF.